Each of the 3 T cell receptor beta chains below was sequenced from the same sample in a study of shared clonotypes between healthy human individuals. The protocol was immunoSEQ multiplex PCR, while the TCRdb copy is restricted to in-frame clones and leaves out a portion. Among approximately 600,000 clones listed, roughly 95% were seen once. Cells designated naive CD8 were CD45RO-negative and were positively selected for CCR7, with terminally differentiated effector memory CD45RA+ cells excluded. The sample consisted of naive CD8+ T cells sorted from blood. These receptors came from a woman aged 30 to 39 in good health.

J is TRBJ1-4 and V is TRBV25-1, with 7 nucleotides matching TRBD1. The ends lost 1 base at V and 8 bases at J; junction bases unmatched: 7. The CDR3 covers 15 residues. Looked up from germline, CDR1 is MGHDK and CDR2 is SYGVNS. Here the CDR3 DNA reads TGTGCCAGCAGTGAATGGGGGACAGTCAACGAAAAACTGTTTTTT. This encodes CASSEWGTVNEKLFF.

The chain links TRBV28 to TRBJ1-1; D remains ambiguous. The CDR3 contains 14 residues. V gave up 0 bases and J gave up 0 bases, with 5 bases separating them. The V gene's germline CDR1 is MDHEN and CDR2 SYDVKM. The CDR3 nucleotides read TGTGCCAGCAGTTTATGGCGGGTGAACACTGAAGCTTTCTTT. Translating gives CASSLWRVNTEAFF.

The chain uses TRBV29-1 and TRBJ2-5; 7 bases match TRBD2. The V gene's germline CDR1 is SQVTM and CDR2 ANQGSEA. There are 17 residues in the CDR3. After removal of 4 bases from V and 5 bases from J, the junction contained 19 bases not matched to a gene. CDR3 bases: TGCAGCGTTGCTTCAGCGGGATGGGCTAGAGTGTACGAGACCCAGTACTTC. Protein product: CSVASAGWARVYETQYF.